The 24 T cell receptor beta chains in this list originate from one sample, sequenced in a study of neoadjuvant anti-PD-1 for oral cavity cancer. The repertoire was sequenced with immunoSEQ multiplex PCR; TCRdb's copy has only in-frame clones and lacks some. The sample carries some 61,000 clones, 70% to 90% recorded once. Time point noted: after neoadjuvant nivolumab, at surgical resection. The sequences come from PBMCs, collected after nivolumab (anti-PD-1) treatment. The origin of the receptors is a person aged 40 to 85 with oral cavity squamous cell carcinoma.

The chain carries TRBV10-3 and TRBJ2-1; 9 bases are a match to TRBD2. CDR3 length: 18 residues. The V gene's germline CDR1 is ENHRY and CDR2 SYGVKD. With V trimmed by 0 bases and J by 1 base, 7 bases remained unmatched. The CDR3 loop is CAISESGSGGGSYNEQFF. The CDR3 DNA follows: TGTGCCATCAGTGAGTCCGGTAGCGGGGGAGGATCCTACAATGAGCAGTTCTTC.

The V and J genes are TRBV10-3 and TRBJ1-2, with 8 bases aligning to TRBD1. Trimming cost V 4 bases and J 4 bases; bases outside gene matches: 5. The CDR3 totals 14 residues. The germline gives CDR1 ENHRY, CDR2 SYGVKD. The CDR3 reads CAISAAGGIYGYTF. Here the CDR3 DNA reads TGTGCCATCAGTGCAGCAGGGGGCATCTATGGCTACACCTTC.

This rearrangement joins TRBV25-1 to TRBJ1-1, with D possibly being TRBD1 (5 bases). Trimming cost V 6 bases and J 3 bases, with 11 bases left between them. The CDR3 runs 13 residues. Germline assignment: CDR1 MGHDK and CDR2 SYGVNS. The CDR3: CASRPAGYTEAFF. The CDR3 region has the DNA TGTGCCAGCAGACCCGCAGGGTACACTGAAGCTTTCTTT.

The rearrangement links TRBV19 to TRBJ1-3; unclear D gene. Germline lookup yields CDR1 LNHDA and CDR2 SQIVND (reference sequence). V lost 4 bases, J lost 3 bases, and 10 bases lay in between. The CDR3 covers 14 residues. The CDR3, as DNA: TGTGCCAGTAGTACCGACATCTTTGGAAACACCATATATTTT. Protein sequence: CASSTDIFGNTIYF.

The CDR3 sequence: CASSIKADYEQYF. The CDR3 DNA follows: TGTGCCAGTAGTATAAAGGCTGACTACGAGCAGTACTTC. J is TRBJ2-7 and V is TRBV19; D ambiguous. This CDR3 spans 13 amino acids. The V and J ends lost 2 bases and 3 bases respectively, with 8 bases between them. Germline V gene data show CDR1 as LNHDA and CDR2 as SQIVND (reference sequence).

V usage is TRBV30 and J usage is TRBJ1-4; D might be TRBD1 (5 bases). This CDR3 has 14 amino acids. The V end was cut by 0 bases, the J end by 7 bases, with 12 bases between. Looked up from germline, CDR1 is GTSNPN and CDR2 is SVGIG (reference sequence). The CDR3 DNA reads TGTGCCTGGAGTGTGCAGGGTTTTATTGAAAAACTGTTTTTT. Amino acid sequence: CAWSVQGFIEKLFF.

The chain links TRBV30 to TRBJ1-5; D is unclear. Germline CDR1 is GTSNPN and CDR2 is SVGIG (reference sequence). The CDR3 is 13 amino acids. Trimming pared 1 base from V and 4 bases from J, leaving 8 bases between. In nucleotides, the CDR3 is TGTGCCTGGAGTGGTGATCTTAATCAGCCCCAGCATTTT. Its translation: CAWSGDLNQPQHF. The full variable domain, its missing parts supplied by reference TRBV30 and TRBJ1-5, is SQTIHQWPATLVQPVGSPLSLECTVEGTSNPNLYWYRQAAGRGLQLLFYSVGIGQISSEVPQNLSASRPQDRQFILSSKKLLLSDSGFYLCAWSGDLNQPQHFGDGTRLSIL.

This chain links TRBV19 with TRBJ2-1; possible D gene TRBD2, 6 bases. The V gene's germline CDR1 is LNHDA and CDR2 SQIVND (reference sequence). The CDR3 sequence is 14 residues long. V lost 7 bases to trimming and J lost 10 bases, with 20 bases between them. As DNA, the CDR3 is TGTGCCAGTAATCCACGGGAGCCCCAACGGGAGCAGTTCTTC. Protein product: CASNPREPQREQFF.

The CDR3 coding sequence is TGCGCCAGCAGCCTTCCTGGGGTTGAGACCCAGTACTTC. This translates into CASSLPGVETQYF. The rearrangement uses TRBV4-1 and TRBJ2-5; D is unclear. The CDR3 loop spans 13 amino acids. V lost 4 bases and J 5 bases, leaving 11 bases between the germline ends. Germline V CDR1 and CDR2: MGHRA, YSYEKL.

J is TRBJ2-1 and V is TRBV15, with 8 positions matching TRBD1. V dropped 3 bases and J dropped 4; count of bases not matched to a gene: 2. Germline CDR1 is LNHNV and CDR2 is YYDKDF (reference sequence). CDR3 size: 14 residues. CDR3 protein: CATSRDREYNEQFF. The CDR3 DNA sequence: TGTGCCACCAGCAGGGACAGGGAGTACAATGAGCAGTTCTTC.

This chain connects TRBV6-5 to TRBJ1-1; TRBD1 aligns across 8 bases. The CDR3 runs to 12 residues. J gave up 3 bases and V 6 bases, and 0 bases lay outside the gene matches. Germline CDR1 reads MNHEY; CDR2 reads SVGAGI. The CDR3 DNA follows: TGTGCCAGCAGGACAGGGGACACTGAAGCTTTCTTT. Its translation: CASRTGDTEAFF.

This CDR3 reads CASSTPYMDEQYF. The CDR3 DNA follows: TGTGCCAGCAGCACCCCTTACATGGACGAGCAGTACTTC. The gene calls are TRBV7-9 and TRBJ2-7; no reliable D call. The CDR3 contains 13 residues. V lost 5 bases and J lost 5, with 13 bases in between. Germline V gene lookup returns CDR1 SEHNR and CDR2 FQNEAQ (reference sequence).

The V call is TRBV11-2, the J call TRBJ1-2; 7 bases match TRBD1. This CDR3 contains 14 residues. Germline V gene sequence: CDR1 SGHAT, CDR2 FQNNGV. Trimming at V came to 1 base and at J to 4 bases, leaving 3 bases not matched to a gene. CDR3 bases: TGTGCCAGCAGCTTAGGGGGACAGATCTATGGCTACACCTTC. Translating gives CASSLGGQIYGYTF.

As regards this clone: Compared with germline, one end of the junction differs, possibly owing to a read error. The chain has TRBV5-1 and TRBJ2-6, with 7 nucleotides matching TRBD2. The CDR3 runs to 17 residues. CDR1 SGHRS and CDR2 YFSETQ come from the germline V gene. Here the CDR3 reads CASRPLGGGSEANVLTF. The DNA for the CDR3 is TGCGCCAGCAGACCCCTGGGGGGGGGTTCTGAGGCCAACGTCCTGACTTTC.

A note on this clone: A much larger clone lies a single base off, so this may be a read error. V is TRBV5-6 and J is TRBJ1-4; D might be TRBD1 (5 bases). Deletions cut 6 bases from V and 9 bases from J, with 18 bases between. The length of the CDR3 is 14 residues. Germline V gives CDR1 SGHDT, CDR2 YYEEEE. This CDR3 reads CASNLGLGGKKLFF. DNA of the CDR3: TGTGCCAGCAATCTGGGACTGGGGGGTAAAAAACTGTTTTTT.

The V gene is TRBV7-2, the J gene TRBJ2-4; D gene ambiguous. CDR1 and CDR2 (germline): SGHTA, FQGNSA. The CDR3 loop spans 17 amino acids. Deletions cut 1 base from V and 2 bases from J, with 15 bases between. The CDR3 here is CASSLDGERKPKNIQYF. CDR3 in DNA: TGTGCCAGCAGCTTAGATGGCGAGCGAAAACCCAAAAACATTCAGTACTTC. Supplemented by reference TRBV7-2 and TRBJ2-4, the full variable domain reads GAGVSQSPSNKVTEKGKDVELRCDPISGHTALYWYRQSLGQGLEFLIYFQGNSAPDKSGLPSDRFSAERTGGSVSTLTIQRTQQEDSAVYLCASSLDGERKPKNIQYFGAGTRLSVL.

The chain couples TRBV9 to TRBJ1-3; tentative D call: TRBD1 (6 bases). V lost 3 bases to trimming and J lost 0 bases, with 13 bases between them. Germline CDR1 SGDLS, CDR2 YYNGEE. The CDR3 covers 16 residues. CDR3 DNA sequence: TGTGCCAGCAGCGCACACGGGGGGCTCTCTGGAAACACCATATATTTT. Protein: CASSAHGGLSGNTIYF.

The CDR3 DNA reads TGCAGTGCTAGACAGAACACTGAAGCTTTCTTT. Its translation is CSARQNTEAFF. The chain recombines TRBV20-1 with TRBJ1-1, with unresolved D. The CDR3 runs to 11 residues. Germline lookup yields CDR1 DFQATT and CDR2 SNEGSKA (reference sequence). V was shortened by 2 bases and J by 1 base, with 2 bases between the two germline ends.

The chain carries TRBV29-1 and TRBJ2-1; D remains ambiguous. Trimming removed 0 bases from V and 6 bases from J, with 6 bases in between. The CDR3 consists of 12 residues. Per the germline V gene, CDR1 is SQVTM and CDR2 is ANQGSEA. CDR3 region: CSVEDQTNEQFF. The CDR3 coding sequence is TGCAGCGTTGAAGATCAGACCAATGAGCAGTTCTTC.

V usage is TRBV7-9 and J usage is TRBJ2-2, with 11 bases that match TRBD1. Germline V gene data show CDR1 as SEHNR and CDR2 as FQNEAQ (reference sequence). There are 16 residues in the CDR3. V shed 3 bases and J 2 bases; nucleotides not matched to a gene: 2. The chain's CDR3 is CASSLGQGGNTGELFF. The CDR3, as DNA: TGTGCCAGCAGCTTGGGACAGGGGGGTAACACCGGGGAGCTGTTTTTT.

V usage is TRBV27 and J usage is TRBJ1-5; tentatively, D is TRBD1 (5 bases). V lost 4 bases to trimming and J lost 6 bases, with 13 bases between them. CDR3 length equals 14 residues. From germline, CDR1 is MNHEY and CDR2 SMNVEV (reference sequence). For the CDR3, the DNA is TGTGCCAGCAGTTCAGACAGATCGGGTCAGCCCCAGCATTTT. It yields the protein CASSSDRSGQPQHF.

This chain connects TRBV15 to TRBJ2-2; D is perhaps TRBD1 or TRBD2 (5 bases each). From germline, CDR1 is LNHNV and CDR2 YYDKDF (reference sequence). Deletions cut 0 bases from V and 4 bases from J, with 9 bases between. CDR3 length: 15 amino acids. CDR3: CATSRERGSTGELFF. The CDR3 bases are TGTGCCACCAGCAGAGAGAGGGGAAGCACCGGGGAGCTGTTTTTT.

The chain employs TRBV5-4 and TRBJ2-5, with 8 positions matching TRBD2. The ends lost 0 bases at V and 5 bases at J; junction bases unmatched: 6. Germline CDR1 and CDR2: SGHNT and YYREEE (reference sequence). There are 15 residues in the CDR3. Here the CDR3 DNA reads TGTGCCAGCAGCTTGGGACTAGCGACCCAGGAGACCCAGTACTTC. Translating gives CASSLGLATQETQYF.

In its sample, this clone was seen a few times. The chain links TRBV19 to TRBJ2-2; either TRBD1 or TRBD2 may supply D (7 bases each). The CDR3 is made up of 15 amino acids. Trimming left V 10 bases short and J 5 bases short, with 20 bases between. Germline V gives CDR1 LNHDA, CDR2 SQIVND (reference sequence). CDR3 sequence reads: CATQTSGGGTGELFF. CDR3 nucleotide sequence: TGTGCCACCCAGACGTCAGGGGGAGGGACCGGGGAGCTGTTTTTT.